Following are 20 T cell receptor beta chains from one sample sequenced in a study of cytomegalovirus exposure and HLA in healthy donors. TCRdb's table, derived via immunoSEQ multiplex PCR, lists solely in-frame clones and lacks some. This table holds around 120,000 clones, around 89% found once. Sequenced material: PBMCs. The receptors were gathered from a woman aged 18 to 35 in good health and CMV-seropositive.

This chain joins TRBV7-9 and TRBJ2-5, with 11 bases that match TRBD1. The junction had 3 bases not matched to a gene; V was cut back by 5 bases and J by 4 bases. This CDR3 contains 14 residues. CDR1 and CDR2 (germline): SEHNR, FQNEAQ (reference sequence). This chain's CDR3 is CASSPGTGGETQYF. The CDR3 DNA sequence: TGTGCCAGCAGCCCCGGGACAGGGGGAGAGACCCAGTACTTC.

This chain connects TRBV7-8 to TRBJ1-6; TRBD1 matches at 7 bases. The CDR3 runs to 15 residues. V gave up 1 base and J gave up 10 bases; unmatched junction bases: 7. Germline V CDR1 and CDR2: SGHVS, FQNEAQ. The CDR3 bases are TGTGCCAGCAGCTTAGGTCAGGGGGTCGGCTCACCCCTCCACTTT. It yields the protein CASSLGQGVGSPLHF.

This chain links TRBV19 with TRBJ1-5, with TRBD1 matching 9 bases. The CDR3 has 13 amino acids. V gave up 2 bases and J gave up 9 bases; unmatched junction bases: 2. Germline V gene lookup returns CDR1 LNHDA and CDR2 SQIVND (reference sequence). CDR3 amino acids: CASSIMDRGPQHF. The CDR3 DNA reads TGTGCCAGTAGTATAATGGACAGGGGGCCCCAGCATTTT.

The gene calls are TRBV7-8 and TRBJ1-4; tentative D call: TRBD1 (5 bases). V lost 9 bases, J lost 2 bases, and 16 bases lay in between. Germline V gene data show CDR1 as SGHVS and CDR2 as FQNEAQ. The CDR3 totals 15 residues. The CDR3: CASREGARTNEKLFF. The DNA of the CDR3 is TGTGCCAGTCGAGAAGGGGCGCGGACTAATGAAAAACTGTTTTTT.

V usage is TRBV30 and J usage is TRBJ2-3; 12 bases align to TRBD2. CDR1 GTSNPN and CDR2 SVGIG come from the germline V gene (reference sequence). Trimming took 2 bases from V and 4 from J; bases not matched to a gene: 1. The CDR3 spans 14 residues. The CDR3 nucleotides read TGTGCCTGGAGTAGGACTAGCGGGGCAGATACGCAGTATTTT. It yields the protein CAWSRTSGADTQYF.

The CDR3 region is CASSWGGDTIYF. DNA for the CDR3: TGTGCCAGCAGCTGGGGGGGTGACACCATATATTTT. The chain links TRBV7-2 to TRBJ1-3, with D possibly matching TRBD1 (5 bases). The CDR3 is made up of 12 amino acids. V was pared by 4 bases and J by 8 bases, with 9 bases between. From germline, CDR1 is SGHTA and CDR2 FQGNSA. Variable domain in full (rest from reference TRBV7-2 and TRBJ1-3): GAGVSQSPSNKVTEKGKDVELRCDPISGHTALYWYRQSLGQGLEFLIYFQGNSAPDKSGLPSDRFSAERTGGSVSTLTIQRTQQEDSAVYLCASSWGGDTIYFGEGSWLTVV.

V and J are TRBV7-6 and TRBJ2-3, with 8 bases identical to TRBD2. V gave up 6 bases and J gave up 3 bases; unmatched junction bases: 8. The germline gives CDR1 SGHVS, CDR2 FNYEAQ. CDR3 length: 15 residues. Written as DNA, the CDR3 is TGTGCCAGCAGTTTCTTGACTAGCGTTACAGATACGCAGTATTTT. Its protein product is CASSFLTSVTDTQYF.

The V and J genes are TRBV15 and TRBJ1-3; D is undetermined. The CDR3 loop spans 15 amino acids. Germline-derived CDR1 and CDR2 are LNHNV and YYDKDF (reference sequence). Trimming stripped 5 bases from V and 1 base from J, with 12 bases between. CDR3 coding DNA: TGTGCCACCAGCGTTCGGGGAGAATCTGGAAACACCATATATTTT. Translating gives CATSVRGESGNTIYF.

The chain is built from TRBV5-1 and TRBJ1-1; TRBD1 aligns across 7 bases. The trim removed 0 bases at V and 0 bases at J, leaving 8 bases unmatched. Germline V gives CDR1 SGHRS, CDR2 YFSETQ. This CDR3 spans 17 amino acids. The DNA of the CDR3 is TGCGCCAGCAGCTTGGGTGGACGTGGGACAGTGAACACTGAAGCTTTCTTT. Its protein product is CASSLGGRGTVNTEAFF.

The DNA for the CDR3 is TGTGCCAGCAGCAGGACAGCTTCATACACCTTC. Its translation: CASSRTASYTF. The rearrangement links TRBV5-8 to TRBJ1-2; a possible D gene is TRBD1 (6 bases). CDR1 SGHTS and CDR2 YDEGEE come from the germline V gene. This CDR3 is built from 11 residues. V lost 4 bases and J 11 bases, leaving 12 bases between the germline ends.

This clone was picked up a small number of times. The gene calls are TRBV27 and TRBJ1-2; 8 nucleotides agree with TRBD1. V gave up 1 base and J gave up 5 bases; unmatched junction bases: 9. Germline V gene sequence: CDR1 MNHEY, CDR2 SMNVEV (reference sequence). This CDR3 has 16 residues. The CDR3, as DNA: TGTGCCAGCAGTTTATTTTTCCGACAGGGGCATTATGGCTACACCTTC. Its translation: CASSLFFRQGHYGYTF.

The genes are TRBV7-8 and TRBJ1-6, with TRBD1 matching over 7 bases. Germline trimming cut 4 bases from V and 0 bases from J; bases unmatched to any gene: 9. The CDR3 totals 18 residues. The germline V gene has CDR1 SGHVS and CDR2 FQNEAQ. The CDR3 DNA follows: TGTGCCAGCAGCTATACTTCAGGGGGGAGCTCCTATAATTCACCCCTCCACTTT. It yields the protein CASSYTSGGSSYNSPLHF.

The CDR3 spells CASSWYGAETQYF. The DNA for the CDR3 is TGCGCCAGCAGCTGGTATGGAGCAGAGACCCAGTACTTC. The chain carries TRBV5-1 and TRBJ2-5; D ambiguous. V was clipped by 3 bases and J by 4 bases, with 10 bases between them. Germline V CDR1 and CDR2: SGHRS, YFSETQ. CDR3 size: 13 residues.

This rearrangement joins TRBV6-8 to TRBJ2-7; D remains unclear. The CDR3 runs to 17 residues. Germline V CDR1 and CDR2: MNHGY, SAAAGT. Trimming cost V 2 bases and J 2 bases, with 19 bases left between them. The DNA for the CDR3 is TGTGCCAGCAGTTACCACGGTGGGCCCCACCCCACCTACGAGCAGTACTTC. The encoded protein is CASSYHGGPHPTYEQYF.

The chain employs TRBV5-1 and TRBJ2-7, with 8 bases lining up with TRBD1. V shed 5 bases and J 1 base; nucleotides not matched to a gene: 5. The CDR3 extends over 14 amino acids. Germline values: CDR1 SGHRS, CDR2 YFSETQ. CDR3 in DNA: TGCGCCAGCAGGCATGGACAGGGTTCCTACGAGCAGTACTTC. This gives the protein CASRHGQGSYEQYF.

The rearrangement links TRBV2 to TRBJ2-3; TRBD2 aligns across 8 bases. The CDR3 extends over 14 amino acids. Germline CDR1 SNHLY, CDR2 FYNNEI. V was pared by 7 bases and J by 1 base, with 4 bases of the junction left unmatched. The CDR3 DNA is TGTGCCAGCAAGCGGCGGGAGGGCACAGATACGCAGTATTTT. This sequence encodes CASKRREGTDTQYF.

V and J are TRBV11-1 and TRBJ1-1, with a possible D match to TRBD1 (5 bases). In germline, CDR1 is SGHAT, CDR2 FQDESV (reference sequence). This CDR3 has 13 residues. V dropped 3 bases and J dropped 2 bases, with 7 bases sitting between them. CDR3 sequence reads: CASSLGLNTEAFF. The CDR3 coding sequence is TGTGCCAGCAGCTTGGGGCTAAACACTGAAGCTTTCTTT.

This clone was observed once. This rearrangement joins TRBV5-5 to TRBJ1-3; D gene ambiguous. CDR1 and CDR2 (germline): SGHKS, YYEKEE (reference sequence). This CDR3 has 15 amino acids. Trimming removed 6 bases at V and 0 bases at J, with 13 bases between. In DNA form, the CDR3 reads TGTGCCAGCACGCAGTGGTTAAGCTCTGGAAACACCATATATTTT. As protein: CASTQWLSSGNTIYF. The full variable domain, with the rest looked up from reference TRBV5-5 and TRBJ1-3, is DAGVTQSPTHLIKTRGQQVTLRCSPISGHKSVSWYQQVLGQGPQFIFQYYEKEERGRGNFPDRFSARQFPNYSSELNVNALLLGDSALYLCASTQWLSSGNTIYFGEGSWLTVV.

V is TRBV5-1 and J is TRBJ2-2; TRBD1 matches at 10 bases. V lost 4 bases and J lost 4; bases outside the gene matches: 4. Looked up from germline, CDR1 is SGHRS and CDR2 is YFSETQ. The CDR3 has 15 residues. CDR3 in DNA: TGCGCCAGCAGCACGGACAGGGGGGGCACCGGGGAGCTGTTTTTT. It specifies CASSTDRGGTGELFF.

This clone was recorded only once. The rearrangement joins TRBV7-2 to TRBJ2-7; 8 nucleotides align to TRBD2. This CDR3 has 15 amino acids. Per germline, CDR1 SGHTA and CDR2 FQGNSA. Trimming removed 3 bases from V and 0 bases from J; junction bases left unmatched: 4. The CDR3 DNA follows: TGTGCCAGCAGCTTGACTAGCGCCTCCTCCTACGAGCAGTACTTC. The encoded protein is CASSLTSASSYEQYF.